The 23 T cell receptor beta chains below were found in one sample sequenced in a study of T-cell reconstitution after alpha-beta-depleted transplantation in children. The library targeted TCRbeta and was prepared with unique molecular identifiers. TCRdb used MiXCR to reprocess the PCR reads, holding one entry per CDR3 protein. Of some 500,000 distinct CDR3 sequences in the sample, about 33% are singletons; the top ten hold less than 2.5%. Sequencing was performed on PBMCs from the stem cell graft donor, taken from the stem cell graft. These receptors all come from a human donor who donated a stem cell graft to a child with aplastic anemia.

This clonotype showed up just once. J is TRBJ1-2 and V is TRBV2, with no clear D. Germline CDR1 is SNHLY and CDR2 is FYNNEI. V gave up 2 bases and J gave up 8 bases, with 9 bases separating them. The CDR3 has 12 amino acids. Written as DNA, the CDR3 is TGTGCCAGCAGTGAAACCGATCTAGGCTACACCTTC. It encodes CASSETDLGYTF. Full variable domain (rest looked up from reference TRBV2 and TRBJ1-2): EPEVTQTPSHQVTQMGQEVILRCVPISNHLYFYWYRQILGQKVEFLVSFYNNEISEKSEIFDDQFSVERPDGSNFTLKIRSTKLEDSAMYFCASSETDLGYTFGSGTRLTVV.

In the case of this clonotype: At one of its ends the junction is not consistent with the germline gene, which may arise from a read error. The chain couples TRBV7-9 to TRBJ1-4, with D possibly being TRBD1 (5 bases). CDR1 and CDR2 (germline): SEHNR, FQNEAQ (reference sequence). This CDR3 region has 16 residues. The CDR3 nucleotides read TGTGCCAGCAGCTTAGACAGGCAAACAACTAATGAAAAACTGATTTTT. Its protein is CASSLDRQTTNEKLIF.

Details on this clonotype: The junction departs from germline at one end; a sequencing error may be responsible. V is TRBV5-4 and J is TRBJ2-1, with 11 bases that match TRBD1. Germline V gene data show CDR1 as SGHNT and CDR2 as YYREEE (reference sequence). This CDR3 contains 16 residues. DNA of the CDR3: TGTGCCAACAGCTCTAACGGGGGACAGGGGGGGAATGAGCAGTTCTTC. This encodes CANSSNGGQGGNEQFF.

The chain uses TRBV14 and TRBJ2-1; no definite D call. Trimming left V 4 bases short and J 2 bases short, with 12 bases between. The CDR3 is 15 residues long. CDR1 and CDR2 (germline): SGHDN, FVKESK. This CDR3 reads CASSLPDTTYNEQFF. In DNA form, the CDR3 reads TGTGCCAGCAGCCTCCCAGACACCACCTACAATGAGCAGTTCTTC.

The chain has TRBV6-1 and TRBJ2-1; D is perhaps TRBD2 (6 bases). Trimming removed 7 bases at V and 4 bases at J, with 17 bases between. The CDR3 is 15 residues long. Germline V gives CDR1 MNHNS, CDR2 SASEGT. The CDR3 bases are TGTGCCAGCAATAGGGACGGGAGTCGTTACAATGAGCAGTTCTTC. Translated, it gives CASNRDGSRYNEQFF.

Only a few counts were recorded for this clonotype. V usage is TRBV15 and J usage is TRBJ2-7; 8 nucleotides line up with TRBD1. The germline V gene encodes CDR1 LNHNV and CDR2 YYDKDF (reference sequence). V shed 6 bases and J 0 bases; nucleotides not matched to a gene: 7. The CDR3 is 15 residues long. This CDR3 reads CATSNPGQASYEQYF. The CDR3 nucleotides are TGTGCCACCAGTAATCCGGGACAGGCCTCCTACGAGCAGTACTTC. The variable domain in full, completed from reference TRBV15 and TRBJ2-7, reads DAMVIQNPRYQVTQFGKPVTLSCSQTLNHNVMYWYQQKSSQAPKLLFHYYDKDFNNEADTPDNFQSRRPNTSFCFLDIRSPGLGDTAMYLCATSNPGQASYEQYFGPGTRLTVT.

This clonotype was recorded a few times. The J gene is TRBJ2-3, the V gene TRBV4-3; D is perhaps TRBD1 (5 bases). Germline V gene sequence: CDR1 LGHNA, CDR2 YSLEER. The ends were cut back, 4 bases at V and 2 bases at J, with 16 bases in the middle. CDR3 length equals 16 residues. The CDR3 region is CASSPVMGRFTDTQYF. CDR3 nucleotide sequence: TGCGCCAGCAGCCCTGTCATGGGGCGGTTCACAGATACGCAGTATTTT.

The chain recombines TRBV25-1 with TRBJ1-5; D possibly corresponds to TRBD1 (5 bases). CDR1 is MGHDK and CDR2 is SYGVNS in the germline V gene. The CDR3 sequence is 14 residues long. Trimming removed 4 bases from V and 5 bases from J, with 12 bases in between. CDR3 bases: TGTGCCAGCAGTGGGGGGGGTCGGGATCAGCCCCAGCATTTT. It yields the protein CASSGGGRDQPQHF.

The CDR3: CASSPTGLLQGPLNTEAFF. The CDR3 DNA is TGTGCCAGCAGTCCCACCGGGCTTCTCCAGGGTCCTTTGAACACTGAAGCTTTCTTT. The chain couples TRBV28 to TRBJ1-1; TRBD1 might be the D (5 bases). The V end was cut by 5 bases, the J end by 0 bases, with 25 bases between. The CDR3 is made up of 19 amino acids. The germline V gene has CDR1 MDHEN and CDR2 SYDVKM.

The chain joins TRBV7-3 to TRBJ2-2, with 12 bases matching TRBD2. Germline-derived CDR1 and CDR2 are SGHTA and FQGTGA. This CDR3 region has 16 residues. Trimming at V came to 5 bases and at J to 5 bases, leaving 6 bases not matched to a gene. The DNA of the CDR3 is TGTGCCAGCAGCCCAACGACTAGCGGGAGAACCGGGGAGCTGTTTTTT. It yields the protein CASSPTTSGRTGELFF.

The V gene is TRBV3-1, the J gene TRBJ2-3, with 9 nucleotides matching TRBD2. CDR3 length: 15 residues. From germline, CDR1 is LGHDT and CDR2 YNNKEL (reference sequence). Trimming at V came to 4 bases and at J to 6 bases, leaving 8 bases not matched to a gene. CDR3 bases: TGTGCCAGCAGCCTGACTAGCGGAGAGGGGGATACGCAGTATTTT. Amino acid sequence: CASSLTSGEGDTQYF.

This clonotype was detected a few times. The V gene is TRBV30, the J gene TRBJ2-5; 11 bases agree with TRBD1. The germline gives CDR1 GTSNPN, CDR2 SVGIG (reference sequence). V was pared by 3 bases and J by 4 bases, with 7 bases of the junction left unmatched. The CDR3 totals 15 residues. The chain's CDR3 is CAWRLGTGGRETQYF. CDR3 bases: TGTGCCTGGAGATTAGGGACAGGGGGACGAGAGACCCAGTACTTC.

CDR3: CASSFSLPSYNEQFF. DNA of the CDR3: TGTGCCAGCAGTTTTTCACTCCCCTCCTACAATGAGCAGTTCTTC. The chain is built from TRBV12-3 or TRBV12-4 and TRBJ2-1; D is undetermined. CDR3 length equals 15 residues. Trimming shortened V by 3 bases and J by 0 bases, and 9 bases separated the two germline ends.

The V and J genes are TRBV14 and TRBJ1-2; 8 bases map to TRBD1. Germline CDR1 is SGHDN and CDR2 is FVKESK. V lost 5 bases to trimming and J lost 8 bases; unmatched junction nucleotides: 7. The CDR3 is 13 residues long. CDR3 nucleotide sequence: TGTGCCAGCAGCAATCAGGGGGCTGGAGGCTACACCTTC. Translating gives CASSNQGAGGYTF.

This clonotype was seen more than once but under ten times. This sequence joins TRBV25-1 and TRBJ1-1; D perhaps matches TRBD1 (6 bases). The CDR3 loop spans 17 amino acids. With 3 bases removed from V and 1 base from J, the gap between germline ends came to 18 bases. From germline, CDR1 is MGHDK and CDR2 SYGVNS. The CDR3 here is CASSDLLSQGRNTEAFF. In nucleotides, the CDR3 is TGTGCCAGCAGTGACCTCCTATCACAGGGTAGGAACACTGAAGCTTTCTTT. Together with reference TRBV25-1 and TRBJ1-1, the CDR3 gives the full variable domain: EADIYQTPRYLVIGTGKKITLECSQTMGHDKMYWYQQDPGMELHLIHYSYGVNSTEKGDLSSESTVSRIRTEHFPLTLESARPSHTSQYLCASSDLLSQGRNTEAFFGQGTRLTVV.

This clonotype was recorded only once. J is TRBJ1-2 and V is TRBV7-8; D is uncertain. CDR1 and CDR2 (germline): SGHVS, FQNEAQ. The CDR3 is made up of 16 amino acids. V lost 3 bases, J lost 4 bases, and 18 bases lay in between. CDR3 in amino acids: CASSFDRRESLYGYTF. CDR3 sequence (DNA): TGTGCCAGCAGCTTTGATCGGCGGGAATCTCTCTATGGCTACACCTTC.

This clonotype has just a few counts. This chain joins TRBV12-3 or TRBV12-4 and TRBJ1-2; the D is unclear. V was cut by 1 base and J by 4 bases, with 13 bases left in between. CDR3 length equals 15 residues. The CDR3 here is CASSLGPNNGYGYTF. In DNA, the CDR3 is TGTGCCAGCAGTTTAGGCCCCAACAACGGCTATGGCTACACCTTC.

This rearrangement joins TRBV30 to TRBJ1-5, with D perhaps TRBD1 (5 bases). V lost 0 bases to trimming and J lost 5 bases, with 8 bases between them. Per germline, CDR1 GTSNPN and CDR2 SVGIG (reference sequence). The CDR3 is 13 amino acids. CDR3 sequence: CAWSVQADQPQHF. CDR3 coding DNA: TGTGCCTGGAGTGTACAGGCCGATCAGCCCCAGCATTTT.

The V gene is TRBV7-2, the J gene TRBJ2-3; 8 bases agree with TRBD2. Looked up from germline, CDR1 is SGHTA and CDR2 is FQGNSA. This CDR3 has 15 residues. Losses at the gene ends were 5 bases for V and 4 bases for J; bases not matched to a gene: 8. CDR3 residues: CASSPSGSYPDTQYF. The CDR3 nucleotides read TGTGCCAGCAGCCCCAGCGGGAGTTACCCAGATACGCAGTATTTT.

V usage is TRBV5-8 and J usage is TRBJ1-4, with TRBD1 identical over 8 bases. J lost 3 bases, V lost 6 bases, and 7 bases had no gene match. CDR1 SGHTS and CDR2 YDEGEE come from the germline V gene. This CDR3 contains 15 residues. The CDR3 bases are TGTGCCAGCATCCCGCAGGGGGCGGCTAATGAAAAACTGTTTTTT. It translates to CASIPQGAANEKLFF.

In this sample, this clonotype turned up a few times. The rearrangement joins TRBV20-1 to TRBJ2-1, with 10 bases matching TRBD2. V lost 2 bases, J lost 8 bases, and 9 bases stayed unmatched. Germline-derived CDR1 and CDR2 are DFQATT and SNEGSKA (reference sequence). This CDR3 contains 15 residues. In DNA, the CDR3 is TGCAGTGCTAGACAAGGGACTAGCGAAGCATATGAGCAGTTCTTC. It yields the protein CSARQGTSEAYEQFF.

This clonotype was seen a handful of times. The genes are TRBV6-2 or TRBV6-3 and TRBJ2-3; D is possibly TRBD2 (6 bases). This CDR3 has 11 amino acids. The V end lost 6 bases, the J end lost 14 bases, and 15 bases lay between the germline ends. Germline-derived CDR1 and CDR2 are MNHEY and SVGEGT. CDR3 nucleotide sequence: TGTGCCAGCAGACACGGGACTCCGTTGTATTTT. It specifies CASRHGTPLYF.

The chain is built from TRBV10-3 and TRBJ1-5, with D maybe TRBD1 (5 bases). V lost 0 bases, J lost 5 bases, and 11 bases lay in between. The germline V gene has CDR1 ENHRY and CDR2 SYGVKD. The CDR3 is 15 amino acids. In DNA, the CDR3 is TGTGCCATCAGTGAGTCGATGGGGGGTGATCAGCCCCAGCATTTT. Translating it yields CAISESMGGDQPQHF.